Listed below are T cell receptor beta chains from one sample, sequenced in a study of CD4 T cells in relation to SARS-CoV-2 and coronaviruses. Profiled with immunoSEQ multiplex PCR; TCRdb holds only in-frame clones, not every one. Of 30,000 to 45,000 clones in the sample, roughly 90% are singletons; the top ten hold 9% to 9.5%. The sequencing input was memory CD4+ T cells from PBMCs. These receptors all stem from an adult with COVID-19. Each CDR3 is given with its conserved first and last residue. A D gene is named only where the DNA matches it firmly. Some rows mark clone size as missing; the rest say once, few, many or name a class of expanded clone.

CDR3aa: CASSKAGLADTQYF
CDR3nt: TGTGCCAGCAGCAAAGCGGGTTTGGCAGATACGCAGTATTTT
v_gene: TRBV21-1
d_gene: .
abundance: few
j_gene: TRBJ2-3

CDR3aa: CASRGLAGGSGEQFF
CDR3nt: TGTGCCAGCAGGGGACTAGCGGGGGGAAGTGGTGAGCAGTTCTTC
v_gene: TRBV2
d_gene: TRBD2
abundance: .
j_gene: TRBJ2-1

CDR3aa: CASSQVARGLGEAFF
CDR3nt: TGTGCCAGCAGCCAAGTAGCTCGAGGGTTGGGTGAAGCTTTCTTT
v_gene: TRBV3-1/TRBV3-2
d_gene: .
abundance: .
j_gene: TRBJ1-1

CDR3aa: CASSSILRGQKETQYF
CDR3nt: TGTGCCAGCAGCTCGATTCTCCGGGGCCAAAAAGAGACCCAGTACTTC
v_gene: TRBV11-2
d_gene: .
abundance: .
j_gene: TRBJ2-5

CDR3aa: CASSLALGTDSYEQYF
CDR3nt: TGTGCCAGCAGCTTAGCGCTGGGGACGGACTCCTACGAGCAGTACTTC
v_gene: TRBV7-9
d_gene: .
abundance: .
j_gene: TRBJ2-7

CDR3aa: CASSHRGQGYTDTQYF
CDR3nt: TGTGCCAGCAGCCATAGGGGACAGGGTTACACAGATACGCAGTATTTT
v_gene: TRBV3-1/TRBV3-2
d_gene: TRBD1
abundance: .
j_gene: TRBJ2-3

CDR3aa: CASSVDARPNQPQHF
CDR3nt: TGTGCCAGCAGCGTAGACGCTAGGCCCAATCAGCCCCAGCATTTT
v_gene: TRBV9
d_gene: .
abundance: .
j_gene: TRBJ1-5

CDR3aa: CASSETRRAGYGYTF
CDR3nt: TGTGCCAGCAGCGAAACCCGGCGTGCTGGCTATGGCTACACCTTC
v_gene: TRBV7-2
d_gene: .
abundance: .
j_gene: TRBJ1-2

CDR3aa: CASSRPGQDTDTQYF
CDR3nt: TGCGCCAGCAGCAGGCCGGGACAGGACACAGATACGCAGTATTTT
v_gene: TRBV4-1
d_gene: TRBD1
abundance: .
j_gene: TRBJ2-3

CDR3aa: CASSPESWIRGYTF
CDR3nt: TGTGCCAGCAGTCCGGAATCGTGGATCAGGGGCTACACCTTC
v_gene: TRBV28
d_gene: .
abundance: .
j_gene: TRBJ1-2

CDR3aa: CSADHSYGYTF
CDR3nt: TGCAGTGCTGACCATTCCTATGGCTACACCTTC
v_gene: TRBV20-1
d_gene: .
abundance: .
j_gene: TRBJ1-2

CDR3aa: CASLVRSGNTIYF
CDR3nt: TGTGCCAGCCTCGTGCGCTCTGGAAACACCATATATTTT
v_gene: TRBV5-8
d_gene: .
abundance: .
j_gene: TRBJ1-3